This T cell receptor beta chain was sequenced in a study of T cell responses to AZD1222 COVID-19 vaccine. Clones were sequenced by immunoSEQ multiplex PCR, and TCRdb holds only the in-frame ones, with some missing. Of tens of thousands of clones in the sample, about four fifths were seen once. Germline V gene sequence: CDR1 MNHEY, CDR2 SVGEGT. V shed 0 bases and J 5 bases; nucleotides not matched to a gene: 8. The CDR3 covers 17 residues. V and J are TRBV6-2 or TRBV6-3 and TRBJ2-1; 9 bases fit TRBD1. This receptor was taken from an adult who received the AZD1222 COVID-19 vaccine. Specimen: peripheral blood, collected 28 days after the second AZD1222 dose. As DNA, the CDR3 is TGTGCCAGCAGTTACTCTTATCCGGGACAGGGTAACAATGAGCAGTTCTTC. Translating it yields CASSYSYPGQGNNEQFF.